The clone carrying this TCR beta chain was seen only once. What it binds is unknown. The data were obtained in a study of shared clonotypes between healthy human individuals. At the level of the study: In total, the donors were two women and a few men aged 18 to 49. Study observations and caveats: Sharing of clonotypes among donors was expected to vary with sequencing depth.

The study ran the assay at deep level. Data came from immunoSEQ multiplex PCR; TCRdb stores just in-frame clones and leaves some out. The table lists approximately 500,000 clones, 60% to 85% of them singletons, with 13% in the top ten. The V gene end was trimmed by 7 bases and the J gene end by 7 bases; junction bases not matched to a gene: 16. CDR1 MDHEN and CDR2 SYDVKM come from the germline V gene. This CDR3 is 15 amino acids long. This clonotype originated in a woman aged 35 to 49 in good health. Some clones in this sample may be carry-over from other donors' samples. The chain carries TRBV28 and TRBJ2-7, with 7 bases identical to TRBD2. The sequencing input was PBMCs. The CDR3, as DNA: TGTGCCAGCAATTCTCCCCAGGGCGGGAGTACTGAGCAGTACTTC. Amino acids: CASNSPQGGSTEQYF. The full variable domain, completed using reference TRBV28 and TRBJ2-7, is DVKVTQSSRYLVKRTGEKVFLECVQDMDHENMFWYRQDPGLGLRLIYFSYDVKMKEKGDIPEGYSVSREKKERFSLILESASTNQTSMYLCASNSPQGGSTEQYFGPGTRLTVT.